These 9 T cell receptor beta chains share one sample of origin, sequenced in a study of cytotoxic CD8 clonotypes in ibrutinib-treated CLL. The method was immunoSEQ multiplex PCR; TCRdb's version includes in-frame clones alone and lacks a portion of them. In the table there are roughly 330,000 clones, around 66% of which are singletons. The sequencing used PBMCs, collected after 36 months of ibrutinib treatment. The origin of the receptors is a human donor with chronic lymphocytic leukemia.

The rearrangement uses TRBV4-1 and TRBJ1-2; 11 bases are shared with TRBD1. V dropped 2 bases and J dropped 6; count of bases not matched to a gene: 11. CDR3 length: 17 amino acids. CDR1 and CDR2 from the germline V gene are MGHRA and YSYEKL. CDR3 amino acids: CASSQPLGQGAENGYTF. In nucleotides, the CDR3 is TGCGCCAGCAGCCAACCCCTAGGACAGGGGGCAGAAAATGGCTACACCTTC.

The J gene is TRBJ2-5, the V gene TRBV7-9; the match to TRBD1 covers 8 bases. This CDR3 contains 15 residues. Germline lookup yields CDR1 SEHNR and CDR2 FQNEAQ (reference sequence). Trimming cost V 5 bases and J 5 bases; bases outside gene matches: 10. CDR3 DNA: TGTGCCAGCAGCCTTGTACGGACAGGGACGGAGACCCAGTACTTC. It codes for CASSLVRTGTETQYF.

V gene TRBV5-1 combines with J gene TRBJ2-1; 10 nucleotides match TRBD2. In germline, CDR1 is SGHRS, CDR2 YFSETQ. The CDR3 has 15 amino acids. Trimming cost V 2 bases and J 7 bases; bases outside gene matches: 6. CDR3 bases: TGCGCCAGCAGCTTCCTAGCGGGGGCCGAGAATGAGCAGTTCTTC. Its translation is CASSFLAGAENEQFF.

The genes are TRBV14 and TRBJ1-2, with 7 positions matching TRBD1. Germline CDR1 and CDR2: SGHDN and FVKESK. Trimming at V came to 5 bases and at J to 2 bases, leaving 5 bases not matched to a gene. The CDR3 totals 14 residues. DNA of the CDR3: TGTGCCAGCAGCGAAAGGGACAGCAACTATGGCTACACCTTC. It codes for CASSERDSNYGYTF.

This clone was counted between two and nine times. The chain is built from TRBV6-1 and TRBJ2-1; no firm D call. The CDR3 loop spans 16 amino acids. Trimming pared 2 bases from V and 0 bases from J, leaving 11 bases between. Germline V gives CDR1 MNHNS, CDR2 SASEGT. CDR3 loop: CASSEYATLSYNEQFF. The CDR3 coding sequence is TGTGCCAGCAGTGAATATGCGACACTCTCCTACAATGAGCAGTTCTTC.

This clone was observed a few times. This chain links TRBV9 with TRBJ1-2; D uncertain. V lost 5 bases to trimming and J lost 1 base, with 6 bases between them. Germline assignment: CDR1 SGDLS and CDR2 YYNGEE. This CDR3 is 12 amino acids long. For the CDR3, the DNA is TGTGCCAGCAGGACCGATAACTATGGCTACACCTTC. Translating gives CASRTDNYGYTF.

J is TRBJ1-4 and V is TRBV4-1; D not certain. From germline, CDR1 is MGHRA and CDR2 YSYEKL. The CDR3 is 15 residues long. Trimming pared 1 base from V and 8 bases from J, leaving 14 bases between. CDR3 loop: CASSQVWGSGEKLFF. The DNA for the CDR3 is TGCGCCAGCAGCCAAGTCTGGGGTAGCGGCGAAAAACTGTTTTTT.

The gene calls are TRBV6-1 and TRBJ1-1; D perhaps matches TRBD1 (6 bases). Per the germline V gene, CDR1 is MNHNS and CDR2 is SASEGT. The CDR3 contains 13 residues. Trimming removed 7 bases at V and 4 bases at J, with 13 bases between. The DNA of the CDR3 is TGTGCCAGCATTCGCGGGGGGCCCACTGAAGCTTTCTTT. Protein sequence: CASIRGGPTEAFF.

The V gene is TRBV6-1, the J gene TRBJ1-6, with D perhaps TRBD1 (5 bases). This CDR3 has 12 amino acids. Trimming took off 8 bases at V and 9 bases at J, with 11 bases between the two ends. Germline V gives CDR1 MNHNS, CDR2 SASEGT. The CDR3 DNA reads as TGTGCCAGCCTCCTAGGGGCTTCACCCCTCCACTTT. It codes for CASLLGASPLHF.